Each of the 13 T cell receptor beta chains below was sequenced from the same sample in a study of beta chain features in type 1 diabetes (dated by TCRdb to between 2017 and 2018). Preparation of the library involved the immunoSEQ multiplex PCR assay. The entire isolated RNA was reverse transcribed using the High Capacity cDNA Reverse Transcription Kit, and thus expressed TCRB transcripts were sequenced. TCRdb stores this immuneACCESS table with in-frame sequences only. Part of the clones is absent; in the studies checked, under half of the shortfall reflects unresolved V genes, and no reason is known for the rest. The sample table lists 350,000 to 400,000 clones, less than 15% of them with a count of one. The ten largest make up 0.019% of the sample. The sample taken for sequencing was naive CD4+ T cells from blood. The cell subset or site tag for this specimen amounts to: true naive CD4+ T cells. The origin of the receptors is a woman between 18 and 29 years old in good health.

This clone was detected only a few times. The chain couples TRBV28 to TRBJ2-3, with 7 bases identical to TRBD2. The junction had 8 bases not matched to a gene; V was cut back by 2 bases and J by 0 bases. The CDR3 runs 17 residues. CDR1 and CDR2 from the germline V gene are MDHEN and SYDVKM. CDR3 sequence: CASSLGASGPSTDTQYF. In DNA form, the CDR3 reads TGTGCCAGCAGTTTAGGTGCTAGCGGTCCTAGCACAGATACGCAGTATTTT.

On this clone itself: The same CDR3 can be traced to other DNA sequences in this sample. This chain uses TRBV20-1 with TRBJ2-5, with D unclear. V lost 3 bases, J lost 5 bases, and 4 bases lay in between. Germline CDR1 and CDR2: DFQATT and SNEGSKA (reference sequence). This CDR3 has 10 amino acids. The CDR3, as DNA: TGCAGTGCTAGGCGTGAGACCCAGTACTTC. Translated, it gives CSARRETQYF.

This clone has a handful of counts. This chain joins TRBV2 and TRBJ2-6; no clear D. The V end was cut by 8 bases, the J end by 3 bases, with 8 bases between. Germline V lookup: CDR1 SNHLY, CDR2 FYNNEI. This CDR3 has 13 amino acids. CDR3 residues: CASETRGANVLTF. As DNA, the CDR3 is TGTGCCAGCGAGACTCGTGGGGCCAACGTCCTGACTTTC.

V usage is TRBV25-1 and J usage is TRBJ2-4, with 7 bases that match TRBD1. Germline-derived CDR1 and CDR2 are MGHDK and SYGVNS. This CDR3 has 14 amino acids. The V gene end was trimmed by 6 bases and the J gene end by 3 bases; junction bases not matched to a gene: 5. The CDR3 region has the DNA TGTGCCAGCAGCAGACAGGGTGGCAAAAACATTCAGTACTTC. It yields the protein CASSRQGGKNIQYF.

V and J are TRBV28 and TRBJ2-7; a possible D gene is TRBD2 (5 bases). Trimming cost V 5 bases and J 8 bases, with 13 bases left between them. CDR3 length: 12 amino acids. Per germline, CDR1 MDHEN and CDR2 SYDVKM. CDR3 coding DNA: TGTGCCAGCAGTCTCCGGGTGACTAAGCAGTACTTC. Translating it yields CASSLRVTKQYF.

This chain uses TRBV27 with TRBJ1-3, with D perhaps matching TRBD1 (6 bases). CDR1 MNHEY and CDR2 SMNVEV come from the germline V gene (reference sequence). Trimming took off 6 bases at V and 2 bases at J, with 14 bases between the two ends. The CDR3 covers 15 residues. The CDR3 region is CASSRLNRAGNTIYF. The CDR3 region has the DNA TGTGCCAGCAGCCGACTTAACAGGGCTGGAAACACCATATATTTT.

This chain joins TRBV10-3 and TRBJ2-7; maybe TRBD1 (5 bases). Trimming left V 5 bases short and J 4 bases short, with 9 bases between. Looked up from germline, CDR1 is ENHRY and CDR2 is SYGVKD. The CDR3 loop spans 12 amino acids. CDR3 in amino acids: CAISRQSYEQYF. The CDR3 DNA sequence: TGTGCCATCAGTCGACAGAGTTACGAGCAGTACTTC.

This clone has a handful of counts. V gene TRBV30 combines with J gene TRBJ1-4; possible D gene TRBD1, 6 bases. The germline V gene encodes CDR1 GTSNPN and CDR2 SVGIG (reference sequence). V was shortened by 3 bases and J by 15 bases, with 14 bases between the two germline ends. This CDR3 comprises 11 residues. The CDR3: CAWSITGKMFF. DNA for the CDR3: TGTGCCTGGAGCATTACAGGGAAGATGTTTTTT.

The V and J genes are TRBV14 and TRBJ2-1; the D gene is possibly TRBD2 (5 bases). There are 13 residues in the CDR3. Germline lookup yields CDR1 SGHDN and CDR2 FVKESK. Trimming removed 2 bases at V and 8 bases at J, with 10 bases between. As DNA, the CDR3 is TGTGCCAGCAGCCAAAGGTGGAGGTATGAGCAGTTCTTC. This codes for CASSQRWRYEQFF.

This chain links TRBV7-9 with TRBJ2-5; 7 positions match TRBD1. V shed 1 base and J 5 bases; nucleotides not matched to a gene: 4. The CDR3 totals 14 residues. Germline V gene data show CDR1 as SEHNR and CDR2 as FQNEAQ (reference sequence). CDR3 coding DNA: TGTGCCAGCAGCTTAGGACAGGGAGTTGAGACCCAGTACTTC. It codes for CASSLGQGVETQYF.

This clone has a handful of counts. J is TRBJ2-4 and V is TRBV11-2; the D gene is possibly TRBD1 (5 bases). With 5 bases removed from V and 2 bases from J, the gap between germline ends came to 19 bases. From germline, CDR1 is SGHAT and CDR2 FQNNGV. The CDR3 covers 17 residues. The CDR3 nucleotides read TGTGCCAGCAGCCTCCCCGCGCAGGGCCGGTCCAAAAACATTCAGTACTTC. The encoded protein is CASSLPAQGRSKNIQYF.

V and J are TRBV7-9 and TRBJ2-5; 7 bases are shared with TRBD1. The CDR3 length is 13 residues. Germline values: CDR1 SEHNR, CDR2 FQNEAQ (reference sequence). Trimming took 5 bases from V and 9 from J; bases not matched to a gene: 9. CDR3 sequence reads: CASSELTGSAQYF. DNA for the CDR3: TGTGCCAGCAGCGAACTGACAGGGTCAGCCCAGTACTTC.

The gene calls are TRBV5-1 and TRBJ2-5; D is perhaps TRBD1 (6 bases). Per the germline V gene, CDR1 is SGHRS and CDR2 is YFSETQ. This CDR3 has 16 amino acids. Trimming removed 0 bases at V and 5 bases at J, with 17 bases between. The CDR3 spells CASSLVGQIAGETQYF. DNA of the CDR3: TGCGCCAGCAGCTTGGTGGGACAAATTGCCGGTGAGACCCAGTACTTC.